Below, 16 T cell receptor beta chains from the same sample are listed, as sequenced in a study of beta chain features in type 1 diabetes. cDNA synthesis used the whole RNA isolate, giving expressed TCRB sequences. TCRdb's copy holds only in-frame clones and misses some; the assay was immunoSEQ multiplex PCR. In the table there are around 690,000 clones, around 11% of which are singletons. Study-wide results and limits: Type 1 diabetes patients showed a moderate but significant shortening of TCRB CDR3s in all four CD4+ subsets.

Antigen specificity for these receptors is unknown. Sequencing used naive CD4+ T cells from blood. Receptors originate from a man aged 25 to 40 with type 1 diabetes.

The gene calls are TRBV7-2 and TRBJ2-7; D is unresolved. CDR3 length: 14 amino acids. Germline assignment: CDR1 SGHTA and CDR2 FQGNSA. V shed 4 bases and J shed 2 bases, with 12 bases lying between them. CDR3: CASSSRPHTYEQYF. CDR3 nucleotides: TGTGCCAGCAGCTCCCGACCTCATACCTACGAGCAGTACTTC. The full variable domain, its missing parts supplied by reference TRBV7-2 and TRBJ2-7, is GAGVSQSPSNKVTEKGKDVELRCDPISGHTALYWYRQSLGQGLEFLIYFQGNSAPDKSGLPSDRFSAERTGGSVSTLTIQRTQQEDSAVYLCASSSRPHTYEQYFGPGTRLTVT.

In its sample, this clone was seen a few times. V is TRBV7-2 and J is TRBJ2-7, with TRBD1 identical over 9 bases. Unmatched junction bases numbered 4, after V lost 1 base and J lost 0 bases. This CDR3 comprises 16 residues. Germline values: CDR1 SGHTA, CDR2 FQGNSA. The CDR3 DNA reads as TGTGCCAGCAGCTTAGGGGGACAGGGTAGCTCCTACGAGCAGTACTTC. Its translation: CASSLGGQGSSYEQYF.

This clone was seen ten or more times. The chain employs TRBV14 and TRBJ2-3; D is uncertain. V lost 2 bases and J 5 bases, leaving 8 bases between the germline ends. The CDR3 totals 13 residues. Germline lookup yields CDR1 SGHDN and CDR2 FVKESK. The CDR3 is CASSQFEGDTQYF. The CDR3 DNA follows: TGTGCCAGCAGCCAATTCGAAGGAGATACGCAGTATTTT.

This clone was observed a few times. This chain uses TRBV29-1 with TRBJ2-7; TRBD1 matches 8 bases. Germline V CDR1 and CDR2: SQVTM, ANQGSEA. This CDR3 is built from 16 residues. Trimming at V came to 0 bases and at J to 2 bases, leaving 9 bases not matched to a gene. CDR3 sequence reads: CSVEDRHRGIPYEQYF. The DNA for the CDR3 is TGCAGCGTTGAAGATCGGCACAGGGGGATTCCCTACGAGCAGTACTTC.

This clone turned up a few times. This rearrangement joins TRBV14 to TRBJ2-3; D is unclear. V was pared by 1 base and J by 0 bases, with 11 bases between. CDR3 size: 16 residues. Germline lookup yields CDR1 SGHDN and CDR2 FVKESK. This chain's CDR3 is CASSQGVVDSTDTQYF. The CDR3 region has the DNA TGTGCCAGCAGCCAAGGAGTGGTGGATAGCACAGATACGCAGTATTTT.

The J gene is TRBJ2-3, the V gene TRBV6-4; D may be TRBD2 (5 bases). The germline V gene has CDR1 MRHNA and CDR2 SNTAGT. CDR3 length: 15 residues. V lost 6 bases and J lost 4, with 17 bases in between. CDR3 amino acids: CASSLGPDYADTQYF. The DNA for the CDR3 is TGTGCCAGCAGCTTGGGCCCCGACTACGCAGATACGCAGTATTTT.

CDR3 sequence reads: CASSSGLADYYEQYF. In nucleotides, the CDR3 is TGTGCCAGCAGCTCAGGACTAGCGGACTACTACGAGCAGTACTTC. V is TRBV5-4 and J is TRBJ2-7; 10 nucleotides agree with TRBD2. The germline gives CDR1 SGHNT, CDR2 YYREEE (reference sequence). The CDR3 is made up of 15 amino acids. V lost 3 bases and J lost 3; bases outside the gene matches: 6.

The chain couples TRBV15 to TRBJ1-1, with D uncertain. The CDR3 has 12 residues. CDR1 and CDR2 (germline): LNHNV, YYDKDF (reference sequence). Trimming took off 3 bases at V and 3 bases at J, with 5 bases between the two ends. The CDR3 DNA reads TGTGCCACCAGCAGGCTCGACACTGAAGCTTTCTTT. It is translated as CATSRLDTEAFF.

The rearrangement uses TRBV2 and TRBJ1-5; D gene uncertain. The V end was cut by 6 bases, the J end by 3 bases, with 6 bases between. The CDR3 sequence is 12 residues long. Germline CDR1 SNHLY, CDR2 FYNNEI. CDR3 in DNA: TGTGCCAGCAGGGTTTCCAATCAGCCCCAGCATTTT. This sequence encodes CASRVSNQPQHF.

A remark on this clone: This same CDR3 is encoded by further DNA sequences in the sample. The DNA of the CDR3 is TGTGCCAGCAGTGAAGGCTCTGGAAACACCATATATTTT. This sequence encodes CASSEGSGNTIYF. This chain links TRBV2 with TRBJ1-3; no clear D gene. Per the germline V gene, CDR1 is SNHLY and CDR2 is FYNNEI. The V gene lost 1 base and the J gene lost 0 bases, with 1 base spanning the gap. CDR3 size: 13 residues.

This clone was seen only a few times. Other DNA sequences from this sample encode an identical CDR3 as well. The chain has TRBV7-2 and TRBJ2-5, with D possibly TRBD2 on 5 matching bases. V lost 2 bases and J lost 2, with 6 bases in between. This CDR3 spans 13 amino acids. The germline V gene encodes CDR1 SGHTA and CDR2 FQGNSA. In DNA form, the CDR3 reads TGTGCCAGCAGCTTATCGGGACAAGAGACCCAGTACTTC. Protein sequence: CASSLSGQETQYF. Combining the CDR3 with reference TRBV7-2 and TRBJ2-5 gives the whole variable domain GAGVSQSPSNKVTEKGKDVELRCDPISGHTALYWYRQSLGQGLEFLIYFQGNSAPDKSGLPSDRFSAERTGGSVSTLTIQRTQQEDSAVYLCASSLSGQETQYFGPGTRLLVL.

The chain recombines TRBV5-4 with TRBJ1-3; no clear D gene. CDR1 is SGHNT and CDR2 is YYREEE in the germline V gene (reference sequence). This CDR3 has 14 residues. Between the trimmed V and J ends, which lost 0 bases and 1 base, there was a span of 5 bases. The CDR3 DNA is TGTGCCAGCAGCTTGGCCGCGTCTGGAAACACCATATATTTT. Its translation: CASSLAASGNTIYF.

This clone was detected a few times. V is TRBV7-9 and J is TRBJ1-3; perhaps TRBD1 as D (5 bases). Trimming removed 5 bases from V and 4 bases from J, with 12 bases in between. This CDR3 spans 14 amino acids. Germline V gene lookup returns CDR1 SEHNR and CDR2 FQNEAQ (reference sequence). This CDR3 is CASSPRDRGNTIYF. In nucleotides, the CDR3 is TGTGCCAGCAGCCCGCGGGACCGAGGAAACACCATATATTTT.

This sequence joins TRBV25-1 and TRBJ1-3; no firm D call. V was shortened by 2 bases and J by 2 bases, with 1 base between the two germline ends. The CDR3 covers 12 residues. Per germline, CDR1 MGHDK and CDR2 SYGVNS. The CDR3 nucleotides are TGTGCCAGCAGTGAACCTGGAAACACCATATATTTT. Protein: CASSEPGNTIYF.

This clone was found a few times. This CDR3 reads CASSRTSGNLVPRFF. The CDR3 DNA follows: TGTGCCAGCAGCCGGACCAGCGGGAACCTCGTCCCTAGGTTCTTC. This chain links TRBV5-4 with TRBJ2-1; 7 bases fit TRBD2. This CDR3 region has 15 residues. V shed 4 bases and J 15 bases; nucleotides not matched to a gene: 19. Germline V CDR1 and CDR2: SGHNT, YYREEE (reference sequence).

Notes on this clone: Additional DNA sequences in this sample encode the identical CDR3. V and J are TRBV2 and TRBJ1-5; D perhaps matches TRBD1 (5 bases). V was shortened by 3 bases and J by 1 base, with 10 bases between the two germline ends. The CDR3 consists of 15 residues. Germline CDR1 is SNHLY and CDR2 is FYNNEI. This CDR3 is CASSEAQGSNQPQHF. The CDR3 DNA reads TGTGCCAGCAGTGAGGCTCAGGGAAGCAATCAGCCCCAGCATTTT.